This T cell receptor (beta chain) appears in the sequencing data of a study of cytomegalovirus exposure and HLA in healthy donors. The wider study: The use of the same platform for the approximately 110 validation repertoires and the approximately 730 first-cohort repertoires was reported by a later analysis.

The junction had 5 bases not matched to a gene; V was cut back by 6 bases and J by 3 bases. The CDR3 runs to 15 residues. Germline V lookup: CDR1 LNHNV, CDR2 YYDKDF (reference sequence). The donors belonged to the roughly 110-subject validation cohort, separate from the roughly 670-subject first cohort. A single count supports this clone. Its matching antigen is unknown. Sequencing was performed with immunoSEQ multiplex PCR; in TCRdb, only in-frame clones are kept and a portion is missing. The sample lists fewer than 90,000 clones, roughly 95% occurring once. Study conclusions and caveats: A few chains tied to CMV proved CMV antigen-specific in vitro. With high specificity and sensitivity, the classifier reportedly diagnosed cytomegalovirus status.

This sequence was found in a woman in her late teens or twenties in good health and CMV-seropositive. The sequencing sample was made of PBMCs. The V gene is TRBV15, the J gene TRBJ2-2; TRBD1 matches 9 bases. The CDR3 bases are TGTGCCACCAGAAGGGGACAGGGTGACACCGGGGAGCTGTTTTTT. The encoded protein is CATRRGQGDTGELFF.